The present T cell receptor (beta chain) was sequenced within a study of blood T cell repertoires in COVID-19. Here immunoSEQ multiplex PCR was the method, and the copy in TCRdb shows in-frame clones only, minus some. The data show 150,000 to 200,000 clones, over 80% seen once. This CDR3 has 17 amino acids. CDR1 is SGHRS, CDR2 YFSETQ, per germline. V was shortened by 4 bases and J by 0 bases, with 19 bases between the two germline ends. The gene calls are TRBV5-1 and TRBJ1-2; tentative D call: TRBD1 (6 bases). Source material: peripheral blood. This sequence originates from a woman aged 70-85 years with acute or convalescent COVID-19. The CDR3 spells CASSPLGALQANYGYTF. The CDR3 coding sequence is TGCGCCAGCAGCCCCTTGGGGGCCCTTCAAGCTAACTATGGCTACACCTTC.